Presented here are 26 T cell receptor beta chains from one specimen sequenced in a study of sequential checkpoint blockade in melanoma. The treatment: randomized to nivolumab then ipilimumab (arm A) or the reverse (arm B). Clones were sequenced by immunoSEQ multiplex PCR, and TCRdb holds only the in-frame ones, with some missing. The sample records roughly 19,000 clones, about four fifths being singletons. The specimen comprised CD8+ T cells sorted from blood (inferred from file names), sampled from a patient given nivolumab and ipilimumab in sequence. The source of these receptors is a human donor with melanoma.

The genes are TRBV13 and TRBJ2-2; 14 bases are a match to TRBD2. V was clipped by 5 bases and J by 6 bases; unmatched bases: 5. The germline gives CDR1 PRHDT, CDR2 FYEKMQ (reference sequence). CDR3 length equals 16 residues. The CDR3 loop is CASSTWTSGGSGELFF. CDR3 nucleotides: TGTGCCAGCAGCACCTGGACTAGCGGGGGGTCCGGGGAGCTGTTTTTT.

The chain joins TRBV2 to TRBJ1-5, with D possibly TRBD1 on 5 matching bases. Trimming left V 6 bases short and J 2 bases short, with 14 bases between. This CDR3 comprises 15 residues. Germline lookup yields CDR1 SNHLY and CDR2 FYNNEI. DNA for the CDR3: TGTGCCAGCAGGGAATCAGACAGTCGCAATCAGCCCCAGCATTTT. Translating gives CASRESDSRNQPQHF. Drawing the rest from reference TRBV2 and TRBJ1-5, the complete variable domain is EPEVTQTPSHQVTQMGQEVILRCVPISNHLYFYWYRQILGQKVEFLVSFYNNEISEKSEIFDDQFSVERPDGSNFTLKIRSTKLEDSAMYFCASRESDSRNQPQHFGDGTRLSIL.

By share of the sample, this clone is large. This chain joins TRBV14 and TRBJ1-3; 8 nucleotides match TRBD1. Germline V gene sequence: CDR1 SGHDN, CDR2 FVKESK. The CDR3 spans 15 residues. V lost 5 bases, J lost 4 bases, and 7 bases stayed unmatched. CDR3 sequence: CASSSWTGMGNTIYF. The DNA of the CDR3 is TGTGCCAGCAGCTCCTGGACAGGGATGGGAAACACCATATATTTT.

The chain employs TRBV2 and TRBJ2-1; the D gene is possibly TRBD2 (6 bases). Looked up from germline, CDR1 is SNHLY and CDR2 is FYNNEI. Trimming took 6 bases from V and 9 from J, leaving 12 bases between them. This CDR3 is built from 12 residues. DNA of the CDR3: TGTGCCAGCAGGCAACCGCGGGGTGAGCAGTTCTTC. It encodes CASRQPRGEQFF.

The chain combines TRBV30 with TRBJ1-2, with D unresolved. This CDR3 comprises 11 residues. V dropped 5 bases and J dropped 4 bases, with 8 bases sitting between them. Germline CDR1 reads GTSNPN; CDR2 reads SVGIG (reference sequence). The CDR3 loop is CAWGVIYGYTF. CDR3 DNA: TGTGCCTGGGGAGTAATCTATGGCTACACCTTC.

V usage is TRBV7-9 and J usage is TRBJ1-1; a weak D match, TRBD1 (5 bases). Germline assignment: CDR1 SEHNR and CDR2 FQNEAQ (reference sequence). V was pared by 4 bases and J by 5 bases, with 14 bases between. The CDR3 length is 14 residues. The CDR3 bases are TGTGCCAGCAGCTCCACAAGGGGCGAAACTGAAGCTTTCTTT. Translation: CASSSTRGETEAFF.

The genes are TRBV5-1 and TRBJ1-2; D might be TRBD1 (5 bases). V was trimmed by 7 bases and J by 8 bases, leaving 15 bases between them. Germline CDR1 is SGHRS and CDR2 is YFSETQ. The CDR3 contains 12 residues. The chain's CDR3 is CASWEGVDGYTF. DNA for the CDR3: TGCGCCAGCTGGGAAGGGGTCGACGGCTACACCTTC. Combining the CDR3 with reference TRBV5-1 and TRBJ1-2 gives the whole variable domain KAGVTQTPRYLIKTRGQQVTLSCSPISGHRSVSWYQQTPGQGLQFLFEYFSETQRNKGNFPGRFSGRQFSNSRSEMNVSTLELGDSALYLCASWEGVDGYTFGSGTRLTVV.

This chain uses TRBV6-5 with TRBJ2-2; TRBD1 agrees at 7 bases. The V segment lost 2 bases and the J segment 6 bases; nucleotides outside the gene matches: 3. The CDR3 covers 14 residues. Germline-derived CDR1 and CDR2 are MNHEY and SVGAGI. The CDR3 sequence is CASSYGQGAGELFF. The DNA for the CDR3 is TGTGCCAGCAGTTACGGCCAGGGGGCCGGGGAGCTGTTTTTT.

The rearrangement joins TRBV29-1 to TRBJ2-7; 8 bases match TRBD1. The CDR3 contains 15 residues. Looked up from germline, CDR1 is SQVTM and CDR2 is ANQGSEA. V lost 7 bases and J lost 3; bases outside the gene matches: 14. The CDR3 coding sequence is TGCAGCGGGGGGTGGGACAGGTTAATTTTCTACGAGCAGTACTTC. It codes for CSGGWDRLIFYEQYF.

This clone was seen only a few times. This rearrangement joins TRBV5-6 to TRBJ2-5, with 10 positions matching TRBD1. The CDR3 has 14 amino acids. Germline CDR1 reads SGHDT; CDR2 reads YYEEEE. V was pared by 4 bases and J by 5 bases, with 5 bases of the junction left unmatched. The CDR3 loop reads CASSPTGGSETQYF. CDR3 nucleotides: TGTGCCAGCAGCCCGACAGGGGGCTCGGAGACCCAGTACTTC.

The rearrangement uses TRBV4-2 and TRBJ2-2; 9 bases align to TRBD2. The CDR3 sequence is 18 residues long. Germline assignment: CDR1 LGHNA and CDR2 YNFKEQ. Trimming cost V 0 bases and J 2 bases; bases outside gene matches: 7. The CDR3 DNA sequence: TGTGCCAGCAGCCAAGATCAGCCTAGCGGGACCAACACCGGGGAGCTGTTTTTT. This encodes CASSQDQPSGTNTGELFF.

The CDR3 loop is CASSSTGQKAEQFF. The CDR3 DNA sequence: TGTGCCAGCAGTTCAACGGGACAAAAGGCCGAGCAGTTCTTC. The chain employs TRBV27 and TRBJ2-1; possible D gene TRBD1, 6 bases. Looked up from germline, CDR1 is MNHEY and CDR2 is SMNVEV (reference sequence). The CDR3 consists of 14 residues. Trimming left V 4 bases short and J 10 bases short, with 17 bases between.

The chain joins TRBV19 to TRBJ2-7; D unresolved. The V end was cut by 3 bases, the J end by 1 base, with 7 bases between. This CDR3 region has 13 residues. Germline CDR1 reads LNHDA; CDR2 reads SQIVND (reference sequence). CDR3 region: CASSISYSYEQYF. The CDR3 nucleotides read TGTGCCAGTAGTATTTCCTATTCCTACGAGCAGTACTTC.

This clone was counted only a few times. For the CDR3, the DNA is TGCGCCAGCAGTTCCCTAGCGGGACTATCCAATGAGCAGTTCTTC. Amino acids: CASSSLAGLSNEQFF. This sequence joins TRBV4-1 and TRBJ2-1, with TRBD2 matching 9 bases. Trimming cost V 6 bases and J 6 bases; bases outside gene matches: 9. The CDR3 is made up of 15 amino acids. Germline CDR1 is MGHRA and CDR2 is YSYEKL.

V is TRBV6-5 and J is TRBJ1-2; 8 positions agree with TRBD1. V was clipped by 2 bases and J by 2 bases; unmatched bases: 4. Germline V gene data show CDR1 as MNHEY and CDR2 as SVGAGI. This CDR3 is built from 15 residues. CDR3 coding DNA: TGTGCCAGCAGTTACACTAGGACAGGGAACTATGGCTACACCTTC. Its protein is CASSYTRTGNYGYTF.

The J gene is TRBJ1-6, the V gene TRBV14; 7 nucleotides agree with TRBD1. V dropped 3 bases and J dropped 5; count of bases not matched to a gene: 13. The CDR3 has 18 residues. Germline CDR1 is SGHDN and CDR2 is FVKESK. CDR3 residues: CASSHTPTGTRDNSPLHF. CDR3 nucleotide sequence: TGTGCCAGCAGCCACACCCCGACAGGGACTAGGGATAATTCACCCCTCCACTTT.

V usage is TRBV29-1 and J usage is TRBJ2-3, with 7 positions matching TRBD2. The CDR3 extends over 14 amino acids. With 7 bases clipped from V and 2 bases from J, the junction kept 9 bases outside the gene matches. Germline V gives CDR1 SQVTM, CDR2 ANQGSEA. The DNA for the CDR3 is TGCAGCGCCCCGGGGGGACTTACCACAGATACGCAGTATTTT. Translated, it gives CSAPGGLTTDTQYF.

Only one count was recorded for this clone. The chain couples TRBV27 to TRBJ2-7; no definite D call. From germline, CDR1 is MNHEY and CDR2 SMNVEV (reference sequence). Trimming took off 5 bases at V and 0 bases at J, with 14 bases between the two ends. The CDR3 consists of 15 residues. CDR3 nucleotides: TGTGCCAGCAGTGCACCCCGACATAACTCCTACGAGCAGTACTTC. Residues: CASSAPRHNSYEQYF.

V and J are TRBV4-1 and TRBJ2-5; the match to TRBD2 covers 8 bases. The CDR3 has 15 residues. The germline V gene has CDR1 MGHRA and CDR2 YSYEKL. The V and J ends lost 4 bases and 2 bases, in that order; junction bases with no gene match: 6. The DNA for the CDR3 is TGCGCCAGCAGCCGGGGCGGGGGGTTACAAGAGACCCAGTACTTC. Translation gives CASSRGGGLQETQYF.

The rearrangement links TRBV6-6 to TRBJ2-7; 8 bases align to TRBD2. Germline CDR1 reads MNHNY; CDR2 reads SVGAGI (reference sequence). V lost 7 bases, J lost 2 bases, and 10 bases stayed unmatched. The CDR3 contains 15 residues. In DNA, the CDR3 is TGTGCCAGCACCGACGTAGCGGGATCGCCCTACGAGCAGTACTTC. Its protein product is CASTDVAGSPYEQYF.

The chain combines TRBV5-1 with TRBJ2-2, with TRBD2 matching over 10 bases. The CDR3 totals 16 residues. The J segment lost 4 bases and the V segment lost 1 base, leaving 4 bases of the junction unmatched. The germline V gene has CDR1 SGHRS and CDR2 YFSETQ. The CDR3 nucleotides read TGCGCCAGCAGCTTGTCCGGGACTAGCGCCACCGGGGAGCTGTTTTTT. Translation: CASSLSGTSATGELFF. The full variable domain, with the rest looked up from reference TRBV5-1 and TRBJ2-2, is KAGVTQTPRYLIKTRGQQVTLSCSPISGHRSVSWYQQTPGQGLQFLFEYFSETQRNKGNFPGRFSGRQFSNSRSEMNVSTLELGDSALYLCASSLSGTSATGELFFGEGSRLTVL.

V and J are TRBV10-2 and TRBJ2-5, with D unclear. The closer fit of TRBJ2-7 to the DNA end suggests the J call may be wrong. This CDR3 comprises 13 residues. Germline V CDR1 and CDR2: WSHSY, SAAADI. The DNA of the CDR3 is TGCGCCAGCAGTCCCGGGTCTACCTACGAGCAGTACTTC. Translated: CASSPGSTYEQYF.

This clone turned up a few times. The chain combines TRBV14 with TRBJ2-7; TRBD1 aligns across 7 bases. The germline V gene encodes CDR1 SGHDN and CDR2 FVKESK. Trimming at V came to 2 bases and at J to 2 bases, leaving 6 bases not matched to a gene. This CDR3 has 15 amino acids. The CDR3 region has the DNA TGTGCCAGCAGCCAAAGTGGGCAGGGGGCCTACGAGCAGTACTTC. Its protein product is CASSQSGQGAYEQYF.

The rearrangement links TRBV12-5 to TRBJ2-5, with 9 bases aligning to TRBD1. With V trimmed by 3 bases and J by 5 bases, 7 bases remained unmatched. Germline-derived CDR1 and CDR2 are LGHNT and FRNRAP. The CDR3 is made up of 15 amino acids. CDR3 region: CASGLGDRVGETQYF. CDR3 nucleotide sequence: TGTGCTAGTGGTTTAGGGGACAGGGTGGGGGAGACCCAGTACTTC. Full variable domain (rest looked up from reference TRBV12-5 and TRBJ2-5): DARVTQTPRHKVTEMGQEVTMRCQPILGHNTVFWYRQTMMQGLELLAYFRNRAPLDDSGMPKDRFSAEMPDATLATLKIQPSEPRDSAVYFCASGLGDRVGETQYFGPGTRLLVL.

The chain combines TRBV9 with TRBJ1-5; D is ambiguous. The CDR3 loop spans 15 amino acids. The ends were cut back, 4 bases at V and 3 bases at J, with 14 bases in the middle. The V gene's germline CDR1 is SGDLS and CDR2 YYNGEE. Here the CDR3 DNA reads TGTGCCAGCAGCTCCGATGCAGGTATCAATCAGCCCCAGCATTTT. This codes for CASSSDAGINQPQHF.

The chain joins TRBV19 to TRBJ2-7; maybe TRBD2 (5 bases). V was pared by 2 bases and J by 10 bases, with 9 bases between. CDR1 LNHDA and CDR2 SQIVND come from the germline V gene (reference sequence). This CDR3 is 11 amino acids long. Here the CDR3 reads CASSIPGKQYF. The CDR3 DNA follows: TGTGCCAGTAGTATACCGGGAAAACAGTACTTC.